The 28 T cell receptor beta chains below were found in one sample sequenced in a study of blood T cell repertoires in COVID-19. Method: immunoSEQ multiplex PCR; TCRdb's copy keeps in-frame clones and lacks some. The sample comprises approximately 160,000 clones, roughly nine tenths of which are singletons, and roughly 4.1% rests with the top ten. The source material was peripheral blood. The receptors were gathered from a woman aged 70-85 years with acute or convalescent COVID-19.

The chain uses TRBV10-3 and TRBJ2-1, with 11 bases fitting TRBD2. Per germline, CDR1 ENHRY and CDR2 SYGVKD. V dropped 6 bases and J dropped 6; count of bases not matched to a gene: 7. There are 15 residues in the CDR3. CDR3 nucleotide sequence: TGTGCCATCAGGCAACTAGCGGGAGAGTTCAATGAGCAGTTCTTC. This codes for CAIRQLAGEFNEQFF.

CDR3 amino acids: CASSIGMNQPQHF. The CDR3 DNA reads TGTGCCAGTAGTATCGGGATGAATCAGCCCCAGCATTTT. The chain carries TRBV19 and TRBJ1-5; D unclear. Germline CDR1 reads LNHDA; CDR2 reads SQIVND (reference sequence). The V end lost 3 bases, the J end lost 4 bases, and 7 bases lay between the germline ends. This CDR3 spans 13 amino acids.

The genes are TRBV4-1 and TRBJ2-2, with D unclear. The CDR3 sequence is 14 residues long. The germline V gene has CDR1 MGHRA and CDR2 YSYEKL. Trimming removed 4 bases at V and 5 bases at J, with 11 bases between. CDR3 bases: TGCGCCAGCAGCCCGCAATCCCAGACCGGGGAGCTGTTTTTT. Residues: CASSPQSQTGELFF.

The rearrangement links TRBV7-2 to TRBJ2-4; a weak D match, TRBD1 (6 bases). Germline loops: CDR1 SGHTA, CDR2 FQGNSA. Between the trimmed V and J ends, which lost 5 bases and 4 bases, there was a span of 21 bases. This CDR3 has 17 residues. In nucleotides, the CDR3 is TGTGCCAGCAGCATGGACGACAGGAGCCGAAGAAAAAACATTCAGTACTTC. It yields the protein CASSMDDRSRRKNIQYF.

In its sample, this clone was seen once. The chain uses TRBV3-1 (or the pseudogene TRBV3-2) and TRBJ1-6, with 9 positions matching TRBD1. The V segment lost 3 bases and the J segment 0 bases; nucleotides outside the gene matches: 15. CDR1 LGHDT and CDR2 YNNKEL come from the germline V gene (reference sequence). The CDR3 consists of 21 residues. Written as DNA, the CDR3 is TGTGCCAGCAGCCAGGACCTCCGGGACAGGGAGGTCCACTCCTATAATTCACCCCTCCACTTT. It yields the protein CASSQDLRDREVHSYNSPLHF.

The gene calls are TRBV3-1 (or the pseudogene TRBV3-2) and TRBJ1-2; D is undetermined. V dropped 2 bases and J dropped 6 bases, with 28 bases sitting between them. This CDR3 is 19 amino acids long. Germline V gives CDR1 LGHDT, CDR2 YNNKEL (reference sequence). The CDR3 nucleotides are TGTGCCAGCAGCCAACTTACGGGCGGGCATGGTTCCCTGGTGGATGGCTACACCTTC. Amino acids: CASSQLTGGHGSLVDGYTF.

This rearrangement joins TRBV5-1 to TRBJ2-7; D is possibly TRBD1 (6 bases). This CDR3 is built from 14 residues. Germline V gene data show CDR1 as SGHRS and CDR2 as YFSETQ. Trimming removed 4 bases at V and 1 base at J, with 12 bases between. The CDR3 bases are TGCGCCAGCAGCCCCAGCGGACAGTCCTACGAGCAGTACTTC. Protein sequence: CASSPSGQSYEQYF.

The chain employs TRBV24-1 and TRBJ2-5, with TRBD1 identical over 8 bases. V lost 1 base to trimming and J lost 5 bases; unmatched junction nucleotides: 8. Germline assignment: CDR1 KGHDR and CDR2 SFDVKD. The CDR3 runs 16 residues. The CDR3 DNA follows: TGTGCCACCAGTGATTTAGGACTGGACAGGGACGAGACCCAGTACTTC. As protein: CATSDLGLDRDETQYF.

This clone has just one count. The rearrangement uses TRBV4-1 and TRBJ2-7; 7 nucleotides line up with TRBD1. Trimming cost V 4 bases and J 5 bases; bases outside gene matches: 8. The CDR3 covers 14 residues. The germline gives CDR1 MGHRA, CDR2 YSYEKL. CDR3 sequence (DNA): TGCGCCAGCAGCCCCGGTAGGGGGCTTGACGAGCAGTACTTC. It encodes CASSPGRGLDEQYF.

V gene TRBV6-2 or TRBV6-3 combines with J gene TRBJ2-2; D perhaps matches TRBD1 (5 bases). V lost 0 bases and J lost 0, with 11 bases in between. Per germline, CDR1 MNHEY and CDR2 SVGEGT. The length of the CDR3 is 17 residues. CDR3 protein: CASSYSRQNPNTGELFF. The CDR3 DNA follows: TGTGCCAGCAGTTACTCAAGACAGAATCCGAACACCGGGGAGCTGTTTTTT.

This chain connects TRBV28 to TRBJ1-3, with D possibly matching TRBD1 (6 bases). The germline V gene has CDR1 MDHEN and CDR2 SYDVKM. CDR3 size: 14 residues. V gave up 3 bases and J gave up 3 bases, with 9 bases separating them. The CDR3 nucleotides read TGTGCCAGCAGTTTTAGGGGGTATGGAAACACCATATATTTT. Translating gives CASSFRGYGNTIYF.

This clone was observed once. The J gene is TRBJ1-6, the V gene TRBV6-5; tentative D call: TRBD1 (5 bases). Trimming pared 0 bases from V and 9 bases from J, leaving 6 bases between. Germline values: CDR1 MNHEY, CDR2 SVGAGI. The CDR3 runs 13 residues. The CDR3 region has the DNA TGTGCCAGCAGTTACTCAAGGGGTTCACCCCTCCACTTT. Translated, it gives CASSYSRGSPLHF.

The chain joins TRBV5-1 to TRBJ1-6, with 9 bases identical to TRBD1. CDR1 is SGHRS, CDR2 YFSETQ, per germline. CDR3 length: 15 amino acids. V gave up 4 bases and J gave up 7 bases; unmatched junction bases: 6. The CDR3 DNA reads as TGCGCCAGCAGCGTTAGCGGGACAGGGAATTCACCCCTCCACTTT. As protein: CASSVSGTGNSPLHF. The entire variable domain, with the rest obtained from reference TRBV5-1 and TRBJ1-6, is as follows: KAGVTQTPRYLIKTRGQQVTLSCSPISGHRSVSWYQQTPGQGLQFLFEYFSETQRNKGNFPGRFSGRQFSNSRSEMNVSTLELGDSALYLCASSVSGTGNSPLHFGNGTRLTVT.

V is TRBV6-2 or TRBV6-3 and J is TRBJ2-5, with TRBD2 matching over 12 bases. Germline-derived CDR1 and CDR2 are MNHEY and SVGEGT. After removal of 5 bases from V and 2 bases from J, the junction contained 9 bases not matched to a gene. The CDR3 totals 17 residues. CDR3 residues: CASSHPMTSGGQETQYF. As DNA, the CDR3 is TGTGCCAGCAGTCATCCCATGACTAGCGGGGGTCAAGAGACCCAGTACTTC.

The V gene is TRBV7-9, the J gene TRBJ2-5; TRBD1 matches at 10 bases. V dropped 5 bases and J dropped 5; count of bases not matched to a gene: 8. Germline V gives CDR1 SEHNR, CDR2 FQNEAQ (reference sequence). This CDR3 is 15 amino acids long. CDR3 amino acids: CASSTWDRGGETQYF. As DNA, the CDR3 is TGTGCCAGCAGCACCTGGGACAGGGGAGGGGAGACCCAGTACTTC.

This clone occurred once. This chain links TRBV5-1 with TRBJ2-7, with 9 bases lining up with TRBD1. This CDR3 spans 15 amino acids. Germline V CDR1 and CDR2: SGHRS, YFSETQ. The ends lost 1 base at V and 3 bases at J; junction bases unmatched: 5. The CDR3 region has the DNA TGCGCCAGCAGCTTGCTTGGGACAGGGAACTACGAGCAGTACTTC. It yields the protein CASSLLGTGNYEQYF.

The gene calls are TRBV9 and TRBJ2-2, with D unclear. In germline, CDR1 is SGDLS, CDR2 YYNGEE. The CDR3 runs to 16 residues. Trimming shortened V by 2 bases and J by 1 base, and 12 bases separated the two germline ends. The CDR3 region is CASSVGWVGNTGELFF. CDR3 in DNA: TGTGCCAGCAGCGTGGGCTGGGTCGGGAACACCGGGGAGCTGTTTTTT.

The chain joins TRBV12-5 to TRBJ2-1; tentatively, D is TRBD2 (5 bases). The V end lost 2 bases, the J end lost 7 bases, and 15 bases lay between the germline ends. The CDR3 contains 15 residues. In germline, CDR1 is LGHNT, CDR2 FRNRAP. The CDR3 here is CASGLYGNVENEQFF. The CDR3 DNA reads as TGTGCTAGTGGTTTGTACGGGAATGTCGAGAATGAGCAGTTCTTC.

Only a few counts were recorded for this clone. This rearrangement joins TRBV27 to TRBJ1-2; 10 nucleotides line up with TRBD1. V was pared by 6 bases and J by 8 bases, with 12 bases of the junction left unmatched. The CDR3 consists of 15 residues. Germline V lookup: CDR1 MNHEY, CDR2 SMNVEV (reference sequence). This CDR3 is CASRYPGTGERGYTF. The DNA for the CDR3 is TGTGCCAGCAGATACCCCGGGACAGGGGAACGAGGCTACACCTTC.

The chain links TRBV20-1 to TRBJ1-6, with D maybe TRBD1 (5 bases). This CDR3 has 14 amino acids. Deletions cut 3 bases from V and 9 bases from J, with 15 bases between. CDR1 is DFQATT, CDR2 SNEGSKA, per germline (reference sequence). The CDR3 sequence is CSASWRGGGSPLHF. CDR3 coding DNA: TGCAGTGCTAGTTGGAGGGGCGGCGGTTCACCCCTCCACTTT.

The chain joins TRBV5-5 to TRBJ1-1; TRBD1 agrees at 12 bases. V lost 3 bases to trimming and J lost 6 bases; unmatched junction nucleotides: 3. This CDR3 spans 14 amino acids. The germline gives CDR1 SGHKS, CDR2 YYEKEE (reference sequence). CDR3 protein: CASSWGQGASEAFF. For the CDR3, the DNA is TGTGCCAGCAGCTGGGGACAGGGGGCCTCTGAAGCTTTCTTT.

The genes are TRBV7-2 and TRBJ2-3, with a weak D call TRBD1 (5 bases). CDR3 length: 12 amino acids. The V end lost 6 bases, the J end lost 3 bases, and 7 bases lay between the germline ends. CDR1 is SGHTA and CDR2 is FQGNSA in the germline V gene. CDR3 amino acids: CASRGVTDTQYF. The CDR3 bases are TGTGCCAGCAGAGGGGTGACAGATACGCAGTATTTT.

This chain joins TRBV5-4 and TRBJ2-3, with a tentative D call TRBD2 (5 bases). Trimming removed 0 bases at V and 1 base at J, with 6 bases between. The CDR3 spans 14 residues. Germline CDR1 is SGHNT and CDR2 is YYREEE (reference sequence). DNA for the CDR3: TGTGCCAGCAGCTTGGCCGGGGGCACAGATACGCAGTATTTT. Protein product: CASSLAGGTDTQYF.

This clone was picked up one time. The chain links TRBV15 to TRBJ2-2, with D maybe TRBD1 (6 bases). The CDR3 length is 14 residues. The germline V and J ends were trimmed by 1 base and 4 bases, with 7 bases remaining between them. Germline CDR1 reads LNHNV; CDR2 reads YYDKDF (reference sequence). The CDR3 DNA is TGTGCCACCAGCAGAGGAGGGGGCACCGGGGAGCTGTTTTTT. It yields the protein CATSRGGGTGELFF. Combining the CDR3 with reference TRBV15 and TRBJ2-2 gives the whole variable domain DAMVIQNPRYQVTQFGKPVTLSCSQTLNHNVMYWYQQKSSQAPKLLFHYYDKDFNNEADTPDNFQSRRPNTSFCFLDIRSPGLGDTAMYLCATSRGGGTGELFFGEGSRLTVL.

The V and J genes are TRBV3-1 (or the pseudogene TRBV3-2) and TRBJ2-3; possibly TRBD2 for D (7 bases). Germline CDR1 LGHDT, CDR2 YNNKEL (reference sequence). Trimming removed 8 bases at V and 2 bases at J, with 14 bases between. This CDR3 has 14 amino acids. The DNA of the CDR3 is TGTGCCAGCCGGAGGGGGGGCCCCACAGATACGCAGTATTTT. It translates to CASRRGGPTDTQYF.

V gene TRBV7-9 combines with J gene TRBJ2-5, with 10 bases matching TRBD1. The CDR3 spans 16 residues. Losses at the gene ends were 0 bases for V and 5 bases for J; bases not matched to a gene: 6. Germline V gene lookup returns CDR1 SEHNR and CDR2 FQNEAQ (reference sequence). This CDR3 reads CASSLASGQGSETQYF. In DNA form, the CDR3 reads TGTGCCAGCAGCTTAGCTTCGGGACAGGGGTCGGAGACCCAGTACTTC.

The chain has TRBV19 and TRBJ2-2, with D hard to call. The CDR3 contains 14 residues. CDR1 and CDR2 from the germline V gene are LNHDA and SQIVND (reference sequence). V shed 5 bases and J shed 2 bases, with 9 bases lying between them. Here the CDR3 DNA reads TGTGCCAGTAGTCGTAACATTAACACCGGGGAGCTGTTTTTT. Protein: CASSRNINTGELFF.

The CDR3 loop is CASSIRDSTNYGYTF. CDR3 DNA: TGTGCCAGTAGTATCAGGGACTCCACTAACTATGGCTACACCTTC. This chain joins TRBV19 and TRBJ1-2, with D perhaps matching TRBD1 (5 bases). V was pared by 3 bases and J by 0 bases, with 11 bases between. Germline lookup yields CDR1 LNHDA and CDR2 SQIVND (reference sequence). The CDR3 extends over 15 amino acids.